This is a list of T cell receptor beta chains from one sample in a study of type 1 regulatory T cells. Their cognate antigens are unknown. A single record per CDR3 protein comes from TCRdb applying MiXCR to the reads. The sample yields about 59,000 distinct CDR3 sequences, over 50% seen once. The sample comprised cultured non-Tr1 T cells, either the whole culture or a sorted T cell fraction (not recorded which). These receptors all stem from a human donor in good health. CDR3s include the opening cysteine and the closing phenylalanine or tryptophan. D genes are given only for firm matches. Some rows have no size entry. The others give once, few or many, or a class for an expanded clone.

v_call: TRBV7-9
d_call: -
clone_size: -
j_call: TRBJ1-2
cdr3_aa: CASSLTRDYGYTF
cdr3_nt: TGTGCCAGCAGCTTAACCAGAGACTATGGCTACACCTTC

v_call: TRBV7-2
d_call: TRBD1
clone_size: -
j_call: TRBJ2-5
cdr3_aa: CASSLRDGTGGETQYF
cdr3_nt: TGTGCCAGCAGCTTACGCGATGGGACAGGGGGAGAGACCCAGTACTTC

v_call: TRBV27
d_call: TRBD1
clone_size: -
j_call: TRBJ2-1
cdr3_aa: CASSSKDRGSPYNEQFF
cdr3_nt: TGTGCCAGCAGTTCGAAGGACAGGGGATCCCCCTACAATGAGCAGTTCTTC

v_call: TRBV4-1
d_call: -
clone_size: few
j_call: TRBJ1-3
cdr3_aa: CASSQDSATAIYF
cdr3_nt: TGCGCCAGCAGCCAAGATAGTGCGACGGCCATATATTTT

v_call: TRBV7-2
d_call: TRBD2
clone_size: -
j_call: TRBJ2-7
cdr3_aa: CASSSPRLAGGYEQYF
cdr3_nt: TGTGCCAGCAGCTCCCCCCGTTTAGCGGGAGGCTACGAGCAGTACTTC

v_call: TRBV7-2
d_call: -
clone_size: -
j_call: TRBJ2-3
cdr3_aa: CASRDITDTQYF
cdr3_nt: TGTGCCAGCAGGGACATCACAGATACGCAGTATTTT

v_call: TRBV29-1
d_call: TRBD1
clone_size: -
j_call: TRBJ2-1
cdr3_aa: CSVDRGQASYNEQFF
cdr3_nt: TGCAGCGTTGATCGGGGACAGGCCTCCTACAATGAGCAGTTCTTC

v_call: TRBV11-1
d_call: -
clone_size: once
j_call: TRBJ2-5
cdr3_aa: CASSLAGVVETQYF
cdr3_nt: TGTGCCAGCAGCTTAGCCGGGGTCGTGGAGACCCAGTACTTC

v_call: TRBV6-5
d_call: TRBD2
clone_size: -
j_call: TRBJ2-3
cdr3_aa: CASSTIAGEGDTQYF
cdr3_nt: TGTGCCAGCAGTACAATCGCGGGAGAGGGTGATACGCAGTATTTT

v_call: TRBV27
d_call: TRBD1
clone_size: -
j_call: TRBJ1-4
cdr3_aa: CASSYDRANEKLFF
cdr3_nt: TGTGCCAGCAGTTACGACAGGGCGAATGAAAAACTGTTTTTT

v_call: TRBV24-1
d_call: -
clone_size: -
j_call: TRBJ2-3
cdr3_aa: CATSGGQPTDTQYF
cdr3_nt: TGTGCCACCAGTGGGGGGCAGCCCACAGATACGCAGTATTTT

v_call: TRBV6-6
d_call: -
clone_size: few
j_call: TRBJ1-4
cdr3_aa: CASSPSGGMNEKLFF
cdr3_nt: TGTGCCAGCAGTCCCTCGGGTGGAATGAATGAAAAACTGTTTTTT

v_call: TRBV7-3
d_call: TRBD2
clone_size: -
j_call: TRBJ2-1
cdr3_aa: CASSLTGGGLADYNEQFF
cdr3_nt: TGTGCCAGCAGCTTAACCGGGGGGGGACTAGCGGATTACAATGAGCAGTTCTTC

v_call: TRBV7-9
d_call: -
clone_size: -
j_call: TRBJ1-6
cdr3_aa: CASSLESSYNSPLHF
cdr3_nt: TGTGCCAGCAGCTTAGAGAGCTCCTATAATTCACCCCTCCACTTT

v_call: TRBV20-1
d_call: -
clone_size: -
j_call: TRBJ1-1
cdr3_aa: CSASGRGQGATEAFF
cdr3_nt: TGCAGTGCTAGCGGAAGGGGCCAGGGAGCCACTGAAGCTTTCTTT

v_call: TRBV20-1
d_call: -
clone_size: few
j_call: TRBJ2-1
cdr3_aa: CSAREVWGSSKNEQFF
cdr3_nt: TGCAGTGCTAGGGAAGTCTGGGGGAGCAGTAAGAATGAGCAGTTCTTC

v_call: TRBV20-1
d_call: -
clone_size: -
j_call: TRBJ2-3
cdr3_aa: CSARDLGTGTDTQYF
cdr3_nt: TGCAGTGCTAGAGATCTCGGGACCGGCACAGATACGCAGTATTTT

v_call: TRBV20-1
d_call: -
clone_size: -
j_call: TRBJ2-7
cdr3_aa: CSASGRGTNYEQYF
cdr3_nt: TGCAGTGCTAGCGGTAGGGGAACAAACTACGAGCAGTACTTC

v_call: TRBV6-5
d_call: TRBD2
clone_size: -
j_call: TRBJ2-1
cdr3_aa: CASSSRAGGWNEQFF
cdr3_nt: TGTGCCAGCAGTTCTCGAGCGGGAGGGTGGAATGAGCAGTTCTTC

v_call: TRBV24-1
d_call: -
clone_size: -
j_call: TRBJ2-3
cdr3_aa: CATSDTTDTQYF
cdr3_nt: TGTGCCACCAGTGATACCACAGATACGCAGTATTTT

v_call: TRBV13
d_call: -
clone_size: -
j_call: TRBJ1-2
cdr3_aa: CASSQRIRTGTKMSGYTF
cdr3_nt: TGTGCCAGCAGCCAACGAATTAGAACCGGGACAAAAATGAGTGGCTACACCTTC

v_call: TRBV5-1
d_call: TRBD2
clone_size: -
j_call: TRBJ2-1
cdr3_aa: CASSLGLAGEKQFF
cdr3_nt: TGCGCCAGCAGCTTGGGACTAGCGGGAGAAAAGCAGTTCTTC

v_call: TRBV5-6
d_call: -
clone_size: -
j_call: TRBJ1-1
cdr3_aa: CASSLGELRRNLNTEAFF
cdr3_nt: TGTGCCAGCAGCTTAGGGGAGCTCAGGAGAAACTTGAACACTGAAGCTTTCTTT

v_call: TRBV7-2
d_call: TRBD2
clone_size: medium-sized
j_call: TRBJ2-7
cdr3_aa: CASSHYSGRSSYEQYF
cdr3_nt: TGTGCCAGCTCACACTATAGCGGGAGGAGCTCCTACGAGCAGTACTTC

v_call: TRBV4-2
d_call: -
clone_size: -
j_call: TRBJ1-2
cdr3_aa: CASSQADVANYGYTF
cdr3_nt: TGTGCCAGCAGCCAAGCCGACGTAGCTAACTATGGCTACACCTTC

v_call: TRBV7-9
d_call: -
clone_size: few
j_call: TRBJ1-4
cdr3_aa: CASSPIGQAVFGKLFF
cdr3_nt: TGTGCCAGCAGCCCGATAGGACAAGCGGTTTTTGGAAAACTGTTTTTT

v_call: TRBV20-1
d_call: -
clone_size: -
j_call: TRBJ1-5
cdr3_aa: CSASPDYQPQHF
cdr3_nt: TGCAGTGCTAGCCCAGACTATCAGCCCCAGCATTTT

v_call: TRBV3-1
d_call: TRBD2
clone_size: few
j_call: TRBJ2-1
cdr3_aa: CASSRTSGSRNEQFF
cdr3_nt: TGTGCCAGCAGCCGTACTAGCGGGAGCAGAAATGAGCAGTTCTTC

v_call: TRBV5-4
d_call: TRBD2
clone_size: -
j_call: TRBJ2-3
cdr3_aa: CASSSSGSHTDTQYF
cdr3_nt: TGTGCCAGCAGCTCTAGCGGGAGCCACACAGATACGCAGTATTTT

v_call: TRBV15
d_call: TRBD2
clone_size: -
j_call: TRBJ2-2
cdr3_aa: CATSFQREIGELFF
cdr3_nt: TGTGCCACCAGCTTCCAGCGGGAGATCGGGGAGCTGTTTTTT

v_call: TRBV20-1
d_call: -
clone_size: -
j_call: TRBJ1-1
cdr3_aa: CSARVQRNTEAFF
cdr3_nt: TGCAGTGCTAGAGTTCAGAGAAACACTGAAGCTTTCTTT

v_call: TRBV5-1
d_call: -
clone_size: -
j_call: TRBJ1-1
cdr3_aa: CASSLDRPQNTEAFF
cdr3_nt: TGCGCCAGCAGCTTGGATAGGCCTCAGAACACTGAAGCTTTCTTT

v_call: TRBV7-7
d_call: TRBD2
clone_size: -
j_call: TRBJ2-5
cdr3_aa: CASSLGGRDSTQYF
cdr3_nt: TGTGCCAGCAGCTTAGGCGGGAGGGACAGTACCCAGTACTTC

v_call: TRBV27
d_call: -
clone_size: -
j_call: TRBJ1-1
cdr3_aa: CASSLVGRGGGEAFF
cdr3_nt: TGTGCCAGCAGTTTGGTTGGCAGGGGAGGCGGTGAAGCTTTCTTT

v_call: TRBV20-1
d_call: TRBD1
clone_size: -
j_call: TRBJ1-1
cdr3_aa: CSARAGGSMNTEAFF
cdr3_nt: TGCAGTGCTAGAGCAGGGGGATCCATGAACACTGAAGCTTTCTTT

v_call: TRBV12-3/TRBV12-4
d_call: -
clone_size: -
j_call: TRBJ2-2
cdr3_aa: CASSQLNTGELFF
cdr3_nt: TGTGCCAGCAGCCAACTAAACACCGGGGAGCTGTTTTTT

v_call: TRBV20-1
d_call: -
clone_size: few
j_call: TRBJ2-3
cdr3_aa: CSALPDRRNTFFVDTQYF
cdr3_nt: TGCAGTGCCTTACCTGACAGGCGAAATACCTTTTTTGTAGATACGCAGTATTTT

v_call: TRBV2
d_call: TRBD2
clone_size: -
j_call: TRBJ2-1
cdr3_aa: CASSEGQLAGGNEQFF
cdr3_nt: TGTGCCAGCAGTGAAGGGCAACTAGCGGGAGGAAATGAGCAGTTCTTC

v_call: TRBV20-1
d_call: -
clone_size: -
j_call: TRBJ2-1
cdr3_aa: CSTKLWGVGVNEQFF
cdr3_nt: TGCAGCACTAAACTCTGGGGGGTTGGTGTCAATGAGCAGTTCTTC

v_call: TRBV6-2/TRBV6-3
d_call: TRBD2
clone_size: -
j_call: TRBJ2-7
cdr3_aa: CASRTPIAGTKLKIVHEQYF
cdr3_nt: TGTGCCAGCAGGACCCCGATAGCGGGAACAAAACTAAAGATCGTCCACGAGCAGTACTTC

v_call: TRBV7-3
d_call: TRBD2
clone_size: -
j_call: TRBJ2-3
cdr3_aa: CASSRSGRNTDTQYF
cdr3_nt: TGTGCCAGCAGCCGTAGCGGGAGGAACACAGATACGCAGTATTTT

v_call: TRBV20-1
d_call: -
clone_size: -
j_call: TRBJ2-3
cdr3_aa: CSASQRYADTQYF
cdr3_nt: TGCAGTGCTAGTCAGCGGTACGCAGATACGCAGTATTTT

v_call: TRBV12-3/TRBV12-4
d_call: -
clone_size: -
j_call: TRBJ2-5
cdr3_aa: CASTQGEETQYF
cdr3_nt: TGTGCCAGCACACAGGGCGAAGAGACCCAGTACTTC

v_call: TRBV20-1
d_call: -
clone_size: -
j_call: TRBJ2-5
cdr3_aa: CSASRGAKETQYF
cdr3_nt: TGCAGTGCTAGCCGGGGTGCTAAAGAGACCCAGTACTTC

v_call: TRBV28
d_call: -
clone_size: -
j_call: TRBJ2-7
cdr3_aa: CASSLRPSGNVEQYF
cdr3_nt: TGTGCCAGCAGTTTAAGGCCGAGTGGGAATGTTGAGCAGTACTTC

v_call: TRBV2
d_call: -
clone_size: -
j_call: TRBJ2-3
cdr3_aa: CASRDDKSDTQYF
cdr3_nt: TGTGCCAGCAGGGACGATAAGTCGGATACGCAGTATTTT

v_call: TRBV2
d_call: -
clone_size: -
j_call: TRBJ2-7
cdr3_aa: CASRPTGTIYEQYF
cdr3_nt: TGTGCCAGCAGACCGACAGGTACCATCTACGAGCAGTACTTC

v_call: TRBV6-5
d_call: -
clone_size: -
j_call: TRBJ2-1
cdr3_aa: CASSYALSGDNEQFF
cdr3_nt: TGTGCCAGCAGTTACGCCCTGTCTGGGGACAATGAGCAGTTCTTC

v_call: TRBV15
d_call: TRBD2
clone_size: -
j_call: TRBJ2-1
cdr3_aa: CATSRRLVAGVGTYNEQFF
cdr3_nt: TGTGCCACCAGCAGACGACTCGTAGCGGGAGTAGGGACCTACAATGAGCAGTTCTTC

v_call: TRBV6-1
d_call: -
clone_size: -
j_call: TRBJ2-7
cdr3_aa: CASSVQWGEQYF
cdr3_nt: TGTGCCAGCAGTGTTCAGTGGGGGGAGCAGTACTTC

v_call: TRBV14
d_call: -
clone_size: -
j_call: TRBJ2-7
cdr3_aa: CASSQAVVYEQYF
cdr3_nt: TGTGCCAGCAGCCAAGCTGTGGTCTACGAGCAGTACTTC

v_call: TRBV6-1
d_call: TRBD1
clone_size: -
j_call: TRBJ1-1
cdr3_aa: CASRWTGMNTEAFF
cdr3_nt: TGTGCCAGCAGATGGACAGGGATGAACACTGAAGCTTTCTTT

v_call: TRBV6-6
d_call: TRBD2
clone_size: -
j_call: TRBJ2-1
cdr3_aa: CASSQKYSGRYNEQFF
cdr3_nt: TGTGCCAGCAGCCAGAAGTATAGCGGGAGGTACAATGAGCAGTTCTTC

v_call: TRBV7-7
d_call: TRBD2
clone_size: -
j_call: TRBJ2-2
cdr3_aa: CASSLAGDTGELFF
cdr3_nt: TGTGCCAGCAGCCTAGCGGGAGATACCGGGGAGCTGTTTTTT

v_call: TRBV5-1
d_call: -
clone_size: few
j_call: TRBJ2-4
cdr3_aa: CASSRTGTRGDIQYF
cdr3_nt: TGCGCCAGCAGCCGCACCGGGACACGGGGAGACATTCAGTACTTC

v_call: TRBV12-3/TRBV12-4
d_call: -
clone_size: few
j_call: TRBJ1-1
cdr3_aa: CASSRGGGLMNTEAFF
cdr3_nt: TGTGCCAGCAGTCGGGGCGGGGGTCTCATGAACACTGAAGCTTTCTTT

v_call: TRBV7-2
d_call: TRBD1
clone_size: -
j_call: TRBJ2-1
cdr3_aa: CASSRLPGQGATAAEQFF
cdr3_nt: TGTGCCAGCAGTCGACTTCCGGGACAGGGGGCGACGGCGGCTGAGCAGTTCTTC